This T cell receptor beta chain was sequenced for a study of cytomegalovirus exposure and HLA in healthy donors. Germline-derived CDR1 and CDR2 are MNHEY and SVGAGI. Trimming stripped 8 bases from V and 4 bases from J, with 8 bases between. This CDR3 has 11 residues. Both 60 Vbeta primers and 13 Jbeta primers went into the PCR. Clones were read by immunoSEQ multiplex PCR, and TCRdb kept only the in-frame ones, dropping some. The data contain about 190,000 clones, around 87% of them singletons. Study-level results: Common viral pathogens were later found to be apparently linked to several of the most significant clusters.

Donors in the study were healthy people who gave bone marrow. This clone was seen a few times. Its matching antigen is unknown. The TCR originated in a young man in good health and CMV-seronegative. V and J are TRBV6-5 and TRBJ1-2; D gene unclear. Sequencing input: PBMCs. The CDR3 sequence: CASEGVYGYTF. The DNA for the CDR3 is TGTGCCAGCGAGGGTGTCTATGGCTACACCTTC.